The TCR beta chain under discussion was sequenced for a study of T cell responses to AZD1222 COVID-19 vaccine. Looking at the study overall: Some second doses came at about 4 weeks and others at about 12 weeks; these were pooled. Study-level points and caveats: Reportedly, close to half of spike-specific TCRs are directed against unmutated variant regions. Repertoires in all cases were sampled only once the peak T cell response had passed.

Notes on this clone: The antigen is not known.

TCRdb keeps only in-frame clones here, not all; method: immunoSEQ multiplex PCR. The table has approximately 260,000 clones, 80% to 95% seen once. The germline V and J ends were trimmed by 5 bases and 3 bases, with 8 bases remaining between them. The CDR3 has 14 amino acids. In germline, CDR1 is SGHTA, CDR2 FQGTGA. The source is an adult in good health. The chain employs TRBV7-3 and TRBJ2-6; D is unresolved. The material was peripheral blood, obtained on day 0 of AZD1222 vaccination. CDR3 protein: CASSPPGGANVLTF. CDR3 DNA sequence: TGTGCCAGCAGCCCTCCGGGTGGGGCCAACGTCCTGACTTTC.